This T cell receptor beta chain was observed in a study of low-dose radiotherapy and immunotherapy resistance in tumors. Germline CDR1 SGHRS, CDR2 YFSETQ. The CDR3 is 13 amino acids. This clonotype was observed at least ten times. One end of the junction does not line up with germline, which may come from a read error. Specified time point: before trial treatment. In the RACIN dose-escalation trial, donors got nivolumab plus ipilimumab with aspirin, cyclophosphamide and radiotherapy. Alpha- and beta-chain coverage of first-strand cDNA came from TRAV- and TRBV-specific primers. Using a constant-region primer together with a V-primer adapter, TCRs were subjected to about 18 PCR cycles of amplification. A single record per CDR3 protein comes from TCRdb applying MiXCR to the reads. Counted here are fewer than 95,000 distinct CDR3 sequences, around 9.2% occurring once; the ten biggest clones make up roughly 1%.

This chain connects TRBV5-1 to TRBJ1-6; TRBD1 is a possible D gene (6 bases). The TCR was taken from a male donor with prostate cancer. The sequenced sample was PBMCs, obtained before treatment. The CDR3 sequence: CASSLGQNSPLHF. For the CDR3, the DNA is TGTGCCAGCAGCTTAGGACAGAATTCACCCCTCCACTTT.